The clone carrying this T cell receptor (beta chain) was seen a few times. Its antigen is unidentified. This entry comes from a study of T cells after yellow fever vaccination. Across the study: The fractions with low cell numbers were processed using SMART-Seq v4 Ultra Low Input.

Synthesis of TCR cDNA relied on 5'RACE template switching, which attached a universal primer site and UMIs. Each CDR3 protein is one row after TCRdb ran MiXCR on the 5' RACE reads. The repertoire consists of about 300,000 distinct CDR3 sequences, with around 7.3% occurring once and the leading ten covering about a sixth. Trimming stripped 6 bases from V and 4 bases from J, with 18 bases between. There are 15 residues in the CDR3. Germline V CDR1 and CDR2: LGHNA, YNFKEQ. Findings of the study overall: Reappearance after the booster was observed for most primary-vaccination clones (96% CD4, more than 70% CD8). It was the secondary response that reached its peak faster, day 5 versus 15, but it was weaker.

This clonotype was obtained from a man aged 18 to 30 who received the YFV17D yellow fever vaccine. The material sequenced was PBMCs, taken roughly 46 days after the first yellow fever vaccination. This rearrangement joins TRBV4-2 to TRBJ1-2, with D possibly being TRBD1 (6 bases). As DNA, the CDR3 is TGTGCCAGCAGTGCGGTGGGGGCGGACTTCTATGGCTACACCTTC. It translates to CASSAVGADFYGYTF.